What follows are 25 T cell receptor beta chains derived from one specimen sequenced in a study of blood T cell repertoires in COVID-19 (dated by TCRdb to between 2020 and 2021). Receptors were amplified or captured by the immunoSEQ multiplex PCR assay. TCRdb retrieved this table from immuneACCESS and kept in-frame rearrangements only. Not all clones are present; in checked studies, unresolved V genes account for under half, and no reason is known for the remainder. This sample has some 220,000 clones in its table, and about 85% of those were observed once. 12% of the sample belongs to the ten largest clones. The sequenced sample consisted of peripheral blood. The receptor source for this set is a woman aged 18 to 35 who had recovered from COVID-19.

Here the CDR3 reads CASSSSSGEQFF. The CDR3 nucleotides read TGCGCCAGCAGCTCGAGCAGCGGTGAGCAGTTCTTC. This chain connects TRBV5-1 to TRBJ2-1, with a weak D call TRBD2 (5 bases). Deletions cut 3 bases from V and 9 bases from J, with 10 bases between. The V gene's germline CDR1 is SGHRS and CDR2 YFSETQ. The CDR3 loop spans 12 amino acids.

The rearrangement joins TRBV9 to TRBJ1-1; D not certain. V was trimmed by 0 bases and J by 3 bases, leaving 6 bases between them. Germline assignment: CDR1 SGDLS and CDR2 YYNGEE. The CDR3 runs 13 residues. The CDR3 nucleotides are TGTGCCAGCAGCGTAGACACGTACACTGAAGCTTTCTTT. Protein: CASSVDTYTEAFF.

This rearrangement joins TRBV7-2 to TRBJ2-5; a possible D gene is TRBD2 (7 bases). CDR1 is SGHTA and CDR2 is FQGNSA in the germline V gene. With 5 bases removed from V and 4 bases from J, the gap between germline ends came to 14 bases. This CDR3 contains 14 residues. The DNA for the CDR3 is TGTGCCAGCAGCGGGGGGGCTGGGAGAGAGACCCAGTACTTC. Translation: CASSGGAGRETQYF.

Details on this clone: At the DNA level, this CDR3 is encoded by other sequences in the same sample as well. The chain employs TRBV6-5 and TRBJ1-3; D is unclear. V lost 5 bases and J lost 0, with 8 bases in between. Germline V lookup: CDR1 MNHEY, CDR2 SVGAGI. The CDR3 totals 14 residues. The CDR3 is CASSPVLSGNTIYF. The CDR3 bases are TGTGCCAGCAGTCCAGTCCTCTCTGGAAACACCATATATTTT.

The chain employs TRBV27 and TRBJ2-1; D gene unclear. V was pared by 5 bases and J by 0 bases, with 8 bases between. The CDR3 spans 14 residues. The germline V gene has CDR1 MNHEY and CDR2 SMNVEV (reference sequence). The CDR3 here is CASSKTSSYNEQFF. CDR3 nucleotide sequence: TGTGCCAGCAGTAAAACGAGCTCCTACAATGAGCAGTTCTTC.

The rearrangement joins TRBV7-9 to TRBJ1-2; D not resolved. V lost 0 bases, J lost 2 bases, and 7 bases lay in between. Germline V lookup: CDR1 SEHNR, CDR2 FQNEAQ (reference sequence). The CDR3 spans 14 residues. The CDR3, as DNA: TGTGCCAGCAGCTTAGCGAGGCAGAACTATGGCTACACCTTC. Amino acids: CASSLARQNYGYTF.

The rearrangement uses TRBV21-1 and TRBJ1-3; the DNA was not compared with TRBD1, the D call given in the table. TRBV21-1 is listed as a pseudogene. The CDR3 has 20 amino acids. DNA of the CDR3: TGTGCCAGCAGCAAATGTTCCCCAAATAGGGACAGGGGGCAGGGAAACACCATATATTTT. Amino acid sequence: CASSKCSPNRDRGQGNTIYF.

This clone was counted once. The rearrangement joins TRBV10-3 to TRBJ2-3, with D possibly being TRBD1 (6 bases). The ends were cut back, 3 bases at V and 2 bases at J, with 12 bases in the middle. The CDR3 consists of 15 residues. Germline V CDR1 and CDR2: ENHRY, SYGVKD. CDR3 region: CAISDVQGITDTQYF. The DNA for the CDR3 is TGTGCCATCAGTGATGTTCAGGGGATCACAGATACGCAGTATTTT.

This clone has a handful of counts. CDR3 in DNA: TGTGCCAGCAGCCCCGGGCTAGCGGGATACTACGAGCAGTACTTC. It translates to CASSPGLAGYYEQYF. The V and J genes are TRBV7-6 and TRBJ2-7, with TRBD2 identical over 9 bases. The length of the CDR3 is 15 residues. Losses at the gene ends were 5 bases for V and 3 bases for J; bases not matched to a gene: 8. CDR1 and CDR2 from the germline V gene are SGHVS and FNYEAQ.

The J gene is TRBJ1-1, the V gene TRBV7-9; 7 positions match TRBD1. The J segment lost 4 bases and the V segment lost 1 base, leaving 6 bases of the junction unmatched. The CDR3 has 15 amino acids. Germline V gene lookup returns CDR1 SEHNR and CDR2 FQNEAQ (reference sequence). Here the CDR3 DNA reads TGTGCCAGCAGCTTAGTACAGGCAGGGGGCACTGAAGCTTTCTTT. It yields the protein CASSLVQAGGTEAFF.

This clone has more than one count but fewer than ten. The V gene is TRBV9, the J gene TRBJ2-1, with D possibly being TRBD2 (6 bases). The CDR3 is made up of 15 amino acids. The germline V gene encodes CDR1 SGDLS and CDR2 YYNGEE. V lost 2 bases to trimming and J lost 2 bases, with 11 bases between them. This CDR3 reads CASSVASATYNEQFF. In DNA, the CDR3 is TGTGCCAGCAGCGTCGCTAGCGCCACCTACAATGAGCAGTTCTTC. The whole variable domain, remainder taken from reference TRBV9 and TRBJ2-1, is DSGVTQTPKHLITATGQRVTLRCSPRSGDLSVYWYQQSLDQGLQFLIQYYNGEERAKGNILERFSAQQFPDLHSELNLSSLELGDSALYFCASSVASATYNEQFFGPGTRLTVL.

J is TRBJ2-7 and V is TRBV18; a possible D gene is TRBD2 (6 bases). Trimming shortened V by 6 bases and J by 6 bases, and 18 bases separated the two germline ends. Germline V gene lookup returns CDR1 KGHSH and CDR2 LQKENI. The length of the CDR3 is 14 residues. CDR3: CASSLTSYEGEQYF. The CDR3 DNA reads TGTGCCAGCTCTCTTACTAGCTACGAGGGCGAGCAGTACTTC.

The chain joins TRBV15 to TRBJ2-5, with 12 bases identical to TRBD2. Germline assignment: CDR1 LNHNV and CDR2 YYDKDF (reference sequence). V gave up 10 bases and J gave up 5 bases; unmatched junction bases: 11. This CDR3 spans 15 amino acids. CDR3 bases: TGTGCCAGCCAGACTAGCGGGAGATCGGGTGAGACCCAGTACTTC. Its protein is CASQTSGRSGETQYF.

J is TRBJ2-7 and V is TRBV7-7, with D perhaps matching TRBD2 (6 bases). The CDR3 covers 12 residues. Germline CDR1 SSHAT, CDR2 FNYEAQ (reference sequence). V lost 5 bases to trimming and J lost 4 bases, with 9 bases between them. The CDR3 sequence: CASSPGGYEQYF. The CDR3 bases are TGTGCCAGCAGCCCTGGGGGGTACGAGCAGTACTTC.

This clone was seen only once. The V call is TRBV25-1, the J call TRBJ2-3, with unresolved D. Between the trimmed V and J ends, which lost 6 bases and 0 bases, there was a span of 4 bases. The CDR3 spans 12 residues. The V gene's germline CDR1 is MGHDK and CDR2 SYGVNS. The CDR3 bases are TGTGCCAGCAGACGGAGCACAGATACGCAGTATTTT. Translating it yields CASRRSTDTQYF.

The chain combines TRBV5-6 with TRBJ2-3, with TRBD1 matching over 7 bases. Germline lookup yields CDR1 SGHDT and CDR2 YYEEEE. The J segment lost 6 bases and the V segment lost 2 bases, leaving 6 bases of the junction unmatched. The CDR3 runs to 14 residues. CDR3 DNA sequence: TGTGCCAGCAGCTTCGGGACAGCCCCCGATACGCAGTATTTT. This translates into CASSFGTAPDTQYF. The variable domain in full, with the rest retrieved from reference TRBV5-6 and TRBJ2-3, is DAGVTQSPTHLIKTRGQQVTLRCSPKSGHDTVSWYQQALGQGPQFIFQYYEEEERQRGNFPDRFSGHQFPNYSSELNVNALLLGDSALYLCASSFGTAPDTQYFGPGTRLTVL.

As for this clone: At one of its ends the junction is not consistent with the germline gene, which may arise from a read error. Other DNA sequences in this specimen translate into the identical CDR3. This rearrangement joins TRBV12-3 or TRBV12-4 to TRBJ1-1; D may be TRBD1 (6 bases). This CDR3 has 12 amino acids. In DNA form, the CDR3 reads TGTGCCACCAGGGGCGCCGGCACTGAAGCTTTTTTT. It yields the protein CATRGAGTEAFF.

As regards this clone: The sample carries other DNA sequences with the same CDR3. This rearrangement joins TRBV9 to TRBJ1-2; D unclear. V lost 4 bases to trimming and J lost 2 bases, with 3 bases between them. From germline, CDR1 is SGDLS and CDR2 YYNGEE. This CDR3 is built from 11 residues. Here the CDR3 DNA reads TGTGCCAGCAGCCTCAACTATGGCTACACCTTC. This codes for CASSLNYGYTF.

The V call is TRBV10-3, the J call TRBJ2-6; 10 nucleotides agree with TRBD1. The CDR3 runs 20 residues. V lost 7 bases and J lost 0; bases outside the gene matches: 15. Germline V gives CDR1 ENHRY, CDR2 SYGVKD. The DNA of the CDR3 is TGTGCCATCAAGAGTCCGGGACAGGGGCCTCCCGGCTCTGGGGCCAACGTCCTGACTTTC. It yields the protein CAIKSPGQGPPGSGANVLTF.

The chain combines TRBV30 with TRBJ1-4; D gene ambiguous. The CDR3 is 12 amino acids. Germline V gene sequence: CDR1 GTSNPN, CDR2 SVGIG (reference sequence). With 0 bases removed from V and 7 bases from J, the gap between germline ends came to 6 bases. CDR3 bases: TGTGCCTGGAGTGTAGCTTTTGAAAAACTGTTTTTT. Protein product: CAWSVAFEKLFF.

The rearrangement uses TRBV15 and TRBJ1-5; perhaps TRBD1 as D (6 bases). The V and J ends lost 1 base and 4 bases respectively, with 11 bases between them. Per the germline V gene, CDR1 is LNHNV and CDR2 is YYDKDF (reference sequence). The CDR3 has 15 residues. In DNA, the CDR3 is TGTGCCACCAGCAGAGGGACAGCAAATAATCAGCCCCAGCATTTT. Amino acid sequence: CATSRGTANNQPQHF.

V usage is TRBV7-9 and J usage is TRBJ2-7; 9 bases are a match to TRBD1. The junction had 10 bases not matched to a gene; V was cut back by 1 base and J by 6 bases. Germline V gene sequence: CDR1 SEHNR, CDR2 FQNEAQ (reference sequence). The CDR3 has 16 residues. DNA of the CDR3: TGTGCCAGCAGCTTAGGGGCGGTACAGGGGGCTCTCGAGCAGTACTTC. Encoded protein: CASSLGAVQGALEQYF.

The rearrangement links TRBV7-6 to TRBJ1-1; a possible D gene is TRBD1 (5 bases). Germline-derived CDR1 and CDR2 are SGHVS and FNYEAQ. The V gene lost 5 bases and the J gene lost 4 bases, with 17 bases spanning the gap. The CDR3 runs 15 residues. In DNA form, the CDR3 reads TGTGCCAGCAGCATGAACGGACATTCGGGCACTGAAGCTTTCTTT. It encodes CASSMNGHSGTEAFF.

This chain links TRBV19 with TRBJ2-1; the D gene is possibly TRBD1 (6 bases). The CDR3 is made up of 17 amino acids. Germline CDR1 LNHDA, CDR2 SQIVND (reference sequence). Deletions cut 6 bases from V and 0 bases from J, with 18 bases between. The CDR3 reads CASSRATGSSSYNEQFF. The CDR3 DNA reads as TGTGCCAGTAGCCGCGCCACAGGGAGTAGCTCCTACAATGAGCAGTTCTTC.

The V call is TRBV6-5, the J call TRBJ2-1; the D is unclear. The CDR3 is made up of 15 amino acids. The V and J ends lost 7 bases and 0 bases respectively, with 13 bases between them. Germline V gene lookup returns CDR1 MNHEY and CDR2 SVGAGI. The CDR3 DNA sequence: TGTGCCAGCATGAGTCTTCCTAGCTCCTACAATGAGCAGTTCTTC. Encoded protein: CASMSLPSSYNEQFF.